This passage covers 31 T cell receptor beta chains from one sample sequenced in a study of cytomegalovirus exposure and HLA in healthy donors. Primers included in the PCR were 60 Vbeta and 13 Jbeta primers. Sequenced by immunoSEQ multiplex PCR; TCRdb stores in-frame clones only, minus some. This sample carries some 200,000 clones, around 77% of them seen once, and the ten largest clones take 2% to 2.5%. The material sequenced was PBMCs. These receptors came from a woman in her 30s in good health and CMV-seropositive.

This clone showed up just once. This chain links TRBV5-1 with TRBJ2-7; possibly TRBD1 for D (6 bases). Trimming removed 0 bases at V and 3 bases at J, with 16 bases between. Germline V gene sequence: CDR1 SGHRS, CDR2 YFSETQ. This CDR3 has 16 residues. This CDR3 is CASSLELQGPVYEQYF. The CDR3 bases are TGCGCCAGCAGCTTGGAGTTGCAGGGGCCAGTCTACGAGCAGTACTTC.

This CDR3 reads CASSQDSQADSGGPYNEQFF. The CDR3 nucleotides read TGCGCCAGCAGCCAAGATTCACAAGCGGATAGCGGGGGCCCTTACAATGAGCAGTTCTTC. The chain couples TRBV4-3 to TRBJ2-1; TRBD2 matches 9 bases. The trim removed 0 bases at V and 4 bases at J, leaving 16 bases unmatched. CDR3 length: 20 amino acids. Germline V gives CDR1 LGHNA, CDR2 YSLEER.

The J gene is TRBJ1-2, the V gene TRBV7-2; 7 bases map to TRBD1. Unmatched junction bases numbered 7, after V lost 3 bases and J lost 0 bases. This CDR3 spans 16 amino acids. Germline CDR1 and CDR2: SGHTA and FQGNSA. CDR3 region: CASSFGGQAANYGYTF. The CDR3 nucleotides are TGTGCCAGCAGCTTCGGTGGACAGGCCGCTAACTATGGCTACACCTTC.

The V call is TRBV6-1, the J call TRBJ2-6; D gene ambiguous. CDR3 size: 13 residues. Germline V gives CDR1 MNHNS, CDR2 SASEGT. V was shortened by 7 bases and J by 0 bases, with 4 bases between the two germline ends. The CDR3 spells CASTNSGANVLTF. CDR3 DNA sequence: TGTGCCAGCACAAACTCTGGGGCCAACGTCCTGACTTTC.

The CDR3 region is CAISRAGGPETQYF. CDR3 DNA sequence: TGTGCCATCAGTCGAGCGGGGGGGCCAGAGACCCAGTACTTC. This chain links TRBV10-3 with TRBJ2-5, with TRBD2 identical over 10 bases. The CDR3 consists of 14 residues. The ends lost 5 bases at V and 4 bases at J; junction bases unmatched: 4. Germline V gives CDR1 ENHRY, CDR2 SYGVKD.

This clone was found a few times. This chain links TRBV6-1 with TRBJ1-1; D is unresolved. Trimming took off 10 bases at V and 0 bases at J, with 15 bases between the two ends. The CDR3 is 14 residues long. CDR1 MNHNS and CDR2 SASEGT come from the germline V gene. This CDR3 reads CATVGLAMNTEAFF. CDR3 nucleotides: TGTGCCACCGTCGGACTGGCCATGAACACTGAAGCTTTCTTT.

This clone occurred a few times. The V gene is TRBV11-2, the J gene TRBJ1-2; 9 nucleotides line up with TRBD1. Germline CDR1 and CDR2: SGHAT and FQNNGV. This CDR3 spans 17 amino acids. V gave up 5 bases and J gave up 9 bases; unmatched junction bases: 19. The DNA of the CDR3 is TGTGCCAGCAGCGACTTCACCTCCGGGACAGGGAAAGCAAGCTACACCTTC. It codes for CASSDFTSGTGKASYTF.

This chain connects TRBV28 to TRBJ2-7; possible D gene TRBD2, 5 bases. The CDR3 is 13 residues long. Germline V gene sequence: CDR1 MDHEN, CDR2 SYDVKM. Trimming removed 2 bases from V and 0 bases from J, with 5 bases in between. This CDR3 reads CASSLEGSYEQYF. The CDR3 bases are TGTGCCAGCAGTTTAGAGGGCTCCTACGAGCAGTACTTC.

This rearrangement joins TRBV25-1 to TRBJ1-6, with a weak D call TRBD1 (5 bases). The CDR3 contains 15 residues. Germline values: CDR1 MGHDK, CDR2 SYGVNS. V was trimmed by 2 bases and J by 9 bases, leaving 14 bases between them. CDR3 bases: TGTGCCAGCAGTGAAGGGACTGAGGGCCTTTCACCCCTCCACTTT. It encodes CASSEGTEGLSPLHF.

The chain employs TRBV5-5 and TRBJ1-5, with 8 bases identical to TRBD1. CDR1 and CDR2 from the germline V gene are SGHKS and YYEKEE (reference sequence). V shed 4 bases and J 5 bases; nucleotides not matched to a gene: 11. The CDR3 is 16 amino acids. CDR3 amino acids: CASSPVLTGAHQPQHF. The DNA for the CDR3 is TGTGCCAGCAGCCCCGTTCTGACAGGGGCACATCAGCCCCAGCATTTT.

J is TRBJ2-1 and V is TRBV5-1; 10 bases are a match to TRBD2. Per germline, CDR1 SGHRS and CDR2 YFSETQ. The V and J ends lost 2 bases and 6 bases, in that order; junction bases with no gene match: 5. The CDR3 is 15 amino acids. For the CDR3, the DNA is TGCGCCAGCAGCTTTCTAGCGGGAGCTGGCAATGAGCAGTTCTTC. Its translation: CASSFLAGAGNEQFF.

DNA of the CDR3: TGTGCCAGCAGGGACAGGGTATATGGCTACACCTTC. As protein: CASRDRVYGYTF. The chain joins TRBV6-5 to TRBJ1-2; 8 bases agree with TRBD1. This CDR3 contains 12 residues. V was pared by 6 bases and J by 5 bases, with 2 bases of the junction left unmatched. Germline V gene sequence: CDR1 MNHEY, CDR2 SVGAGI.

This rearrangement joins TRBV2 to TRBJ2-7; 8 positions match TRBD2. Germline CDR1 reads SNHLY; CDR2 reads FYNNEI. V was clipped by 5 bases and J by 2 bases; unmatched bases: 5. This CDR3 contains 14 residues. The CDR3, as DNA: TGTGCCAGCAGTCTACGGGGGGGCCCCTACGAGCAGTACTTC. It is translated as CASSLRGGPYEQYF.

This chain links TRBV6-1 with TRBJ1-1; D unclear. The CDR3 is 10 residues long. Germline V lookup: CDR1 MNHNS, CDR2 SASEGT. Trimming shortened V by 6 bases and J by 8 bases, and 7 bases separated the two germline ends. CDR3 in DNA: TGTGCCAGCAGGAACAGAGAAGCTTTCTTT. Protein sequence: CASRNREAFF.

The rearrangement uses TRBV9 and TRBJ1-1; 7 bases align to TRBD1. The germline V gene encodes CDR1 SGDLS and CDR2 YYNGEE. Trimming took 2 bases from V and 1 from J; bases not matched to a gene: 2. The length of the CDR3 is 14 residues. This chain's CDR3 is CASSVTGSNTEAFF. The CDR3 coding sequence is TGTGCCAGCAGCGTGACAGGGTCGAACACTGAAGCTTTCTTT.

The chain couples TRBV7-9 to TRBJ2-7; perhaps TRBD1 as D (5 bases). CDR3 length equals 12 residues. The V gene's germline CDR1 is SEHNR and CDR2 FQNEAQ (reference sequence). Trimming took 1 base from V and 9 from J, leaving 10 bases between them. CDR3 DNA: TGTGCCAGCAGCTTAGGGACACGAGTGCAGTACTTC. Protein product: CASSLGTRVQYF.

The genes are TRBV18 and TRBJ2-2; TRBD2 aligns across 9 bases. CDR3 length equals 16 residues. CDR1 and CDR2 (germline): KGHSH, LQKENI. V trimming: 3 bases; J trimming: 1 base; junction bases outside the gene matches: 3. The CDR3 DNA follows: TGTGCCAGCTCACCCAGCGGGGGGCTGAACACCGGGGAGCTGTTTTTT. Protein: CASSPSGGLNTGELFF.

This chain connects TRBV19 to TRBJ1-3; TRBD1 matches 9 bases. The CDR3 is made up of 16 amino acids. V lost 5 bases, J lost 0 bases, and 5 bases stayed unmatched. The germline V gene has CDR1 LNHDA and CDR2 SQIVND (reference sequence). The CDR3 DNA reads TGTGCCAGTAGTCCGGACAGGGGAAGCTCTGGAAACACCATATATTTT. Translating gives CASSPDRGSSGNTIYF.

The sample holds a few counts of this clone. V is TRBV9 and J is TRBJ1-2; TRBD1 might be the D (5 bases). V lost 4 bases, J lost 5 bases, and 21 bases lay in between. Germline CDR1 SGDLS, CDR2 YYNGEE. CDR3 length equals 16 residues. This CDR3 reads CASSPQLDRRLYGYTF. The CDR3 DNA reads TGTGCCAGCAGCCCACAATTAGACAGAAGACTGTATGGCTACACCTTC.

The chain combines TRBV18 with TRBJ1-2, with D hard to call. CDR3 length: 13 residues. The germline gives CDR1 KGHSH, CDR2 LQKENI. The V end lost 2 bases, the J end lost 8 bases, and 12 bases lay between the germline ends. The CDR3, as DNA: TGTGCCAGCTCACCATCAAGTCTTGAGGGCTACACCTTC. This sequence encodes CASSPSSLEGYTF.

The chain uses TRBV30 and TRBJ2-7, with TRBD1 matching over 9 bases. The CDR3 is made up of 15 amino acids. CDR1 and CDR2 (germline): GTSNPN, SVGIG (reference sequence). V lost 7 bases and J lost 4; bases outside the gene matches: 14. In DNA, the CDR3 is TGTGCCTACCGGAGGACAGGGGAGGGTTCATACGAGCAGTACTTC. This codes for CAYRRTGEGSYEQYF.

CDR3 coding DNA: TGTGCCAGCAGCCCGGATCCCACTAGGCAACTAGGCATTCAGTACTTC. Its protein product is CASSPDPTRQLGIQYF. This sequence joins TRBV5-4 and TRBJ2-4, with D tentatively TRBD2 (5 bases). CDR1 is SGHNT and CDR2 is YYREEE in the germline V gene (reference sequence). V gave up 4 bases and J gave up 9 bases, with 23 bases separating them. The CDR3 extends over 16 amino acids.

This clone was observed a few times. The chain combines TRBV11-2 with TRBJ2-5, with TRBD1 matching over 9 bases. There are 14 residues in the CDR3. The V gene end was trimmed by 5 bases and the J gene end by 1 base; junction bases not matched to a gene: 2. Germline V gives CDR1 SGHAT, CDR2 FQNNGV. CDR3 in amino acids: CASSKTGGQETQYF. CDR3 nucleotide sequence: TGTGCCAGCAGCAAGACAGGGGGCCAAGAGACCCAGTACTTC.

The V gene is TRBV6-4, the J gene TRBJ1-2, with TRBD1 matching 7 bases. V lost 5 bases and J lost 4; bases outside the gene matches: 7. Germline CDR1 reads MRHNA; CDR2 reads SNTAGT. The CDR3 consists of 14 residues. The CDR3 DNA sequence: TGTGCCAGCAGTCCCGACAGGGAGTCCTATGGCTACACCTTC. Translation: CASSPDRESYGYTF.

This chain uses TRBV28 with TRBJ2-7; a weak D match, TRBD1 (5 bases). The CDR3 sequence is 16 residues long. V dropped 2 bases and J dropped 7 bases, with 21 bases sitting between them. CDR1 is MDHEN, CDR2 SYDVKM, per germline. CDR3 coding DNA: TGTGCCAGCAGTTTAAGGGTGACAGTGACCTTGGGGGAGCAGTACTTC. Its translation: CASSLRVTVTLGEQYF.

This clone came up a few times. This specimen includes other DNA sequences encoding the same CDR3. The chain couples TRBV5-1 to TRBJ1-1; D remains ambiguous. Germline CDR1 and CDR2: SGHRS and YFSETQ. CDR3 length equals 13 residues. V shed 0 bases and J shed 4 bases, with 7 bases lying between them. Here the CDR3 reads CASSLGRGTEAFF. DNA for the CDR3: TGCGCCAGCAGCTTGGGGCGGGGCACTGAAGCTTTCTTT.

This sequence joins TRBV28 and TRBJ2-7, with D uncertain. Between the trimmed V and J ends, which lost 8 bases and 0 bases, there was a span of 17 bases. The length of the CDR3 is 15 residues. Looked up from germline, CDR1 is MDHEN and CDR2 is SYDVKM. DNA for the CDR3: TGTGCCAGCGCCACCCCGGCGAGCGACTCCTACGAGCAGTACTTC. Translating it yields CASATPASDSYEQYF.

The V and J genes are TRBV5-1 and TRBJ2-1; 8 bases are a match to TRBD2. The CDR3 has 15 amino acids. V gave up 3 bases and J gave up 7 bases; unmatched junction bases: 9. Germline CDR1 reads SGHRS; CDR2 reads YFSETQ. CDR3 in amino acids: CASSYRDGGGNEQFF. The CDR3 DNA sequence: TGCGCCAGCAGCTACCGGGACGGGGGGGGGAATGAGCAGTTCTTC.

A few counts support this clone. J is TRBJ2-7 and V is TRBV7-2; 11 bases line up with TRBD2. Germline V gene data show CDR1 as SGHTA and CDR2 as FQGNSA. V shed 5 bases, J shed 0 bases, and the junction held 3 bases outside the gene matches. The CDR3 has 15 amino acids. Written as DNA, the CDR3 is TGTGCCAGCAGCCCTAGCGGGGGGCACTCCTACGAGCAGTACTTC. Translating gives CASSPSGGHSYEQYF.

The chain uses TRBV28 and TRBJ2-5, with TRBD2 identical over 9 bases. The V gene end was trimmed by 3 bases and the J gene end by 1 base; junction bases not matched to a gene: 3. In germline, CDR1 is MDHEN, CDR2 SYDVKM. The CDR3 contains 15 residues. CDR3: CASSFLRGGQETQYF. Here the CDR3 DNA reads TGTGCCAGCAGTTTTTTGCGGGGGGGCCAAGAGACCCAGTACTTC. The variable domain in full, completed from reference TRBV28 and TRBJ2-5, reads DVKVTQSSRYLVKRTGEKVFLECVQDMDHENMFWYRQDPGLGLRLIYFSYDVKMKEKGDIPEGYSVSREKKERFSLILESASTNQTSMYLCASSFLRGGQETQYFGPGTRLLVL.

The gene calls are TRBV10-1 and TRBJ1-1; the D is unclear. The germline V and J ends were trimmed by 0 bases and 8 bases, with 10 bases remaining between them. The CDR3 runs 13 residues. Germline V gives CDR1 WNHNN, CDR2 SYGVQD (reference sequence). The CDR3 loop reads CASSESGGLEAFF. The CDR3 coding sequence is TGCGCCAGCAGTGAGTCGGGTGGGCTCGAAGCTTTCTTT.